The 28 T cell receptor beta chains in this list originate from one sample, sequenced in a study of blood T cell repertoires in COVID-19. TCRdb keeps only in-frame clones here, not all; method: immunoSEQ multiplex PCR. The data show over 150,000 clones, 65% to 90% seen once. Sequenced sample: peripheral blood. The receptors stem from a human donor in a cohort sampled during active COVID-19.

This chain joins TRBV7-9 and TRBJ2-3; D ambiguous. V lost 4 bases to trimming and J lost 4 bases, with 3 bases between them. Per the germline V gene, CDR1 is SEHNR and CDR2 is FQNEAQ (reference sequence). This CDR3 is 11 amino acids long. The CDR3 loop reads CASSYSDTQYF. Written as DNA, the CDR3 is TGTGCCAGCAGCTACTCAGATACGCAGTATTTT.

The chain links TRBV27 to TRBJ2-5; 10 bases agree with TRBD2. Germline lookup yields CDR1 MNHEY and CDR2 SMNVEV (reference sequence). V shed 8 bases and J 4 bases; nucleotides not matched to a gene: 10. The CDR3 consists of 15 residues. CDR3 in DNA: TGTGCCAGCGGTCTAGCGGGAGTGGTTAGAGAGACCCAGTACTTC. Protein: CASGLAGVVRETQYF.

To note about this clone: The same CDR3 can be traced to other DNA sequences in this sample. The chain employs TRBV29-1 and TRBJ1-3, with unresolved D. The germline V gene has CDR1 SQVTM and CDR2 ANQGSEA. Trimming removed 1 base from V and 0 bases from J, with 4 bases in between. The CDR3 has 13 amino acids. The CDR3 nucleotides read TGCAGCGTTGAAGCAAACTCTGGAAACACCATATATTTT. Its protein product is CSVEANSGNTIYF.

A remark on this clone: Other nucleotide sequences from this sample produce the same CDR3. The chain carries TRBV18 and TRBJ2-7; 11 bases line up with TRBD1. The CDR3 length is 14 residues. J lost 2 bases, V lost 3 bases, and 0 bases had no gene match. Germline-derived CDR1 and CDR2 are KGHSH and LQKENI. CDR3: CASSPGQGAYEQYF. The CDR3 DNA follows: TGTGCCAGCTCACCGGGACAGGGGGCCTACGAGCAGTACTTC.

The chain couples TRBV3-1 (or the pseudogene TRBV3-2) to TRBJ2-7; maybe TRBD1 (5 bases). The CDR3 has 13 residues. The V end lost 3 bases, the J end lost 3 bases, and 9 bases lay between the germline ends. Germline V gives CDR1 LGHDT, CDR2 YNNKEL (reference sequence). CDR3 coding DNA: TGTGCCAGCAGCCATGACAGCCTCTACGAGCAGTACTTC. It specifies CASSHDSLYEQYF.

The chain recombines TRBV7-7 with TRBJ1-2; D gene uncertain. Per the germline V gene, CDR1 is SSHAT and CDR2 is FNYEAQ (reference sequence). CDR3 length equals 14 residues. V was shortened by 5 bases and J by 4 bases, with 14 bases between the two germline ends. The CDR3, as DNA: TGTGCCAGCAGCGCCGGAGGGCTCGGCTATGGCTACACCTTC. It codes for CASSAGGLGYGYTF.

The chain recombines TRBV4-1 with TRBJ2-7; 9 bases fit TRBD2. The germline V gene encodes CDR1 MGHRA and CDR2 YSYEKL. Losses at the gene ends were 1 base for V and 6 bases for J; bases not matched to a gene: 4. The CDR3 loop spans 14 amino acids. The CDR3 DNA follows: TGCGCCAGCAGCCAAGTAGCGGGAGTACCCGAGCAGTACTTC. Protein sequence: CASSQVAGVPEQYF.

The chain has TRBV6-1 and TRBJ2-7; 9 bases agree with TRBD2. CDR1 and CDR2 (germline): MNHNS, SASEGT. V dropped 2 bases and J dropped 1; count of bases not matched to a gene: 6. CDR3 size: 16 residues. CDR3 sequence: CASSERTSGLSYEQYF. As DNA, the CDR3 is TGTGCCAGCAGTGAACGCACTAGCGGGTTATCCTACGAGCAGTACTTC.

This clone was observed a few times. The genes are TRBV5-1 and TRBJ2-2; 9 nucleotides line up with TRBD2. V shed 0 bases and J 5 bases; nucleotides not matched to a gene: 5. The CDR3 covers 16 residues. Per germline, CDR1 SGHRS and CDR2 YFSETQ. This CDR3 is CASSLGLAGRTGELFF. The CDR3 coding sequence is TGCGCCAGCAGCTTGGGGCTAGCGGGACGGACCGGGGAGCTGTTTTTT.

This clone was counted once. V usage is TRBV7-8 and J usage is TRBJ1-5; no definite D call. Germline values: CDR1 SGHVS, CDR2 FQNEAQ. The CDR3 runs 15 residues. V lost 1 base and J lost 3, with 10 bases in between. CDR3 loop: CASSLVSTANQPQHF. The DNA of the CDR3 is TGTGCCAGCAGCTTAGTTTCGACTGCCAATCAGCCCCAGCATTTT. The full variable domain, completed using reference TRBV7-8 and TRBJ1-5, is GAGVSQSPRYKVAKRGQDVALRCDPISGHVSLFWYQQALGQGPEFLTYFQNEAQLDKSGLPSDRFFAERPEGSVSTLKIQRTQQEDSAVYLCASSLVSTANQPQHFGDGTRLSIL.

In its sample, this clone was seen once. J is TRBJ1-5 and V is TRBV6-2 or TRBV6-3; D might be TRBD1 (6 bases). The CDR3 contains 13 residues. Germline V gives CDR1 MNHEY, CDR2 SVGEGT. The ends were cut back, 6 bases at V and 4 bases at J, with 10 bases in the middle. CDR3 residues: CASSNRENQPQHF. The CDR3 DNA sequence: TGTGCCAGCAGCAACAGGGAGAATCAGCCCCAGCATTTT.

The V and J genes are TRBV27 and TRBJ2-1; 7 nucleotides line up with TRBD1. The CDR3 consists of 16 residues. Germline lookup yields CDR1 MNHEY and CDR2 SMNVEV (reference sequence). The J segment lost 8 bases and the V segment lost 6 bases, leaving 16 bases of the junction unmatched. This CDR3 is CASRQPLNRGRDEQFF. CDR3 DNA sequence: TGTGCCAGCAGACAGCCCCTCAACAGGGGTCGGGATGAGCAGTTCTTC.

The chain couples TRBV5-1 to TRBJ2-7, with 11 nucleotides matching TRBD2. The V gene's germline CDR1 is SGHRS and CDR2 YFSETQ. V lost 4 bases, J lost 0 bases, and 6 bases stayed unmatched. The length of the CDR3 is 16 residues. This CDR3 reads CASSRLGTSGSYEQYF. The CDR3 nucleotides read TGCGCCAGCAGCCGATTGGGGACTAGCGGCTCCTACGAGCAGTACTTC. The variable domain in full, completed from reference TRBV5-1 and TRBJ2-7, reads KAGVTQTPRYLIKTRGQQVTLSCSPISGHRSVSWYQQTPGQGLQFLFEYFSETQRNKGNFPGRFSGRQFSNSRSEMNVSTLELGDSALYLCASSRLGTSGSYEQYFGPGTRLTVT.

The gene calls are TRBV5-1 and TRBJ1-3; 7 bases match TRBD1. The CDR3 is made up of 16 amino acids. The germline CDR1 and CDR2 sequences are SGHRS and YFSETQ. V lost 0 bases to trimming and J lost 4 bases; unmatched junction nucleotides: 7. The DNA for the CDR3 is TGCGCCAGCAGCTTGGGGTGGCAGGGGGAGGGAAACACCATATATTTT. It specifies CASSLGWQGEGNTIYF.

This chain links TRBV2 with TRBJ2-3; perhaps TRBD2 as D (6 bases). Germline-derived CDR1 and CDR2 are SNHLY and FYNNEI. This CDR3 is built from 15 residues. Trimming left V 4 bases short and J 1 base short, with 12 bases between. The CDR3 DNA is TGTGCCAGCAGTGGATATAGCGGACGCACAGATACGCAGTATTTT. Amino acids: CASSGYSGRTDTQYF.

The chain joins TRBV6-5 to TRBJ2-1, with TRBD2 identical over 7 bases. CDR3 length: 13 residues. V lost 6 bases and J lost 7; bases outside the gene matches: 6. Looked up from germline, CDR1 is MNHEY and CDR2 is SVGAGI. CDR3 sequence: CASRSGTGNEQFF. DNA of the CDR3: TGTGCCAGCAGAAGCGGGACGGGAAATGAGCAGTTCTTC.

On this clone itself: Other DNA sequences in the same sample also yield this CDR3. V and J are TRBV5-1 and TRBJ2-2; D is unclear. The CDR3 contains 14 residues. Trimming took 0 bases from V and 4 from J, leaving 7 bases between them. Germline V gene sequence: CDR1 SGHRS, CDR2 YFSETQ. CDR3 loop: CASSLEPSTGELFF. The CDR3 DNA reads as TGCGCCAGCAGCTTGGAACCCAGCACCGGGGAGCTGTTTTTT.

This clone has a single count. The V and J genes are TRBV2 and TRBJ2-6; D is possibly TRBD1 (5 bases). V was trimmed by 6 bases and J by 0 bases, leaving 18 bases between them. The V gene's germline CDR1 is SNHLY and CDR2 FYNNEI. This CDR3 is built from 18 residues. The CDR3 sequence is CASSPRGRASSGANVLTF. The CDR3, as DNA: TGTGCCAGCAGCCCTCGCGGCAGGGCAAGCTCTGGGGCCAACGTCCTGACTTTC.

In DNA form, the CDR3 reads TGTGCCAGCAGTGCGCAGGGGGTGGGCGAGCAGTACTTC. It codes for CASSAQGVGEQYF. The V gene is TRBV2, the J gene TRBJ2-7; 7 positions match TRBD1. Looked up from germline, CDR1 is SNHLY and CDR2 is FYNNEI. The CDR3 has 13 residues. The ends lost 4 bases at V and 6 bases at J; junction bases unmatched: 6. The full variable domain, completed using reference TRBV2 and TRBJ2-7, is EPEVTQTPSHQVTQMGQEVILRCVPISNHLYFYWYRQILGQKVEFLVSFYNNEISEKSEIFDDQFSVERPDGSNFTLKIRSTKLEDSAMYFCASSAQGVGEQYFGPGTRLTVT.

The chain combines TRBV5-3 with TRBJ2-7, with 7 positions matching TRBD1. TRBV5-3 is annotated as an ORF whose role is uncertain. V gave up 5 bases and J gave up 2 bases; unmatched junction bases: 4. CDR3 length: 13 residues. CDR3 in DNA: TGTGCCAGAAGTCCGGGACAGCCCTACGAGCAGTACTTC. Translation gives CARSPGQPYEQYF.

The genes are TRBV27 and TRBJ2-1, with unresolved D. Germline V gene lookup returns CDR1 MNHEY and CDR2 SMNVEV (reference sequence). The CDR3 is 15 residues long. V lost 0 bases to trimming and J lost 0 bases, with 6 bases between them. CDR3 coding DNA: TGTGCCAGCAGTTTATCACGGAGCTCCTACAATGAGCAGTTCTTC. Residues: CASSLSRSSYNEQFF.

The chain combines TRBV27 with TRBJ2-7; 8 bases are shared with TRBD1. V dropped 5 bases and J dropped 2; count of bases not matched to a gene: 8. The CDR3 is made up of 15 amino acids. Per the germline V gene, CDR1 is MNHEY and CDR2 is SMNVEV (reference sequence). The CDR3 DNA reads TGTGCCAGCAGTCCCGGACAGGGCCCTACCTACGAGCAGTACTTC. Encoded protein: CASSPGQGPTYEQYF.

This clone came up many times. This sequence joins TRBV12-3 or TRBV12-4 and TRBJ2-1; 8 nucleotides line up with TRBD2. The CDR3 runs to 13 residues. Trimming at V came to 6 bases and at J to 7 bases, leaving 5 bases not matched to a gene. As DNA, the CDR3 is TGTGCCAGCAGGGCGGGAGGACGAAATGAGCAGTTCTTC. Protein product: CASRAGGRNEQFF.

This chain uses TRBV18 with TRBJ2-7; 12 positions agree with TRBD2. The CDR3 length is 16 residues. Trimming cost V 3 bases and J 5 bases; bases outside gene matches: 8. The V gene's germline CDR1 is KGHSH and CDR2 LQKENI. The CDR3 DNA sequence: TGTGCCAGCTCACCCGCTACTAGCGGGAGGACTCACGAGCAGTACTTC. It is translated as CASSPATSGRTHEQYF.

The chain links TRBV5-1 to TRBJ2-7; 7 nucleotides align to TRBD1. The V segment lost 4 bases and the J segment 3 bases; nucleotides outside the gene matches: 10. This CDR3 has 15 residues. Germline V gene lookup returns CDR1 SGHRS and CDR2 YFSETQ. CDR3 DNA: TGCGCCAGCAGCGCCCAGACGACAGGGAGCTACGAGCAGTACTTC. This translates into CASSAQTTGSYEQYF.

V is TRBV9 and J is TRBJ1-5, with D tentatively TRBD1 (5 bases). This CDR3 is 14 amino acids long. Germline values: CDR1 SGDLS, CDR2 YYNGEE. V was trimmed by 0 bases and J by 6 bases, leaving 10 bases between them. The CDR3 DNA follows: TGTGCCAGCAGCGTAGCTTCGGGGGGTCAGCCCCAGCATTTT. This sequence encodes CASSVASGGQPQHF. The full variable domain, in which reference TRBV9 and TRBJ1-5 provide the parts outside the CDR3, is DSGVTQTPKHLITATGQRVTLRCSPRSGDLSVYWYQQSLDQGLQFLIQYYNGEERAKGNILERFSAQQFPDLHSELNLSSLELGDSALYFCASSVASGGQPQHFGDGTRLSIL.

This chain connects TRBV2 to TRBJ2-3, with D unresolved. The CDR3 is made up of 12 amino acids. V was shortened by 8 bases and J by 3 bases, with 9 bases between the two germline ends. From germline, CDR1 is SNHLY and CDR2 FYNNEI. The CDR3 is CASFEFTDTQYF. CDR3 in DNA: TGTGCCAGCTTTGAGTTTACAGATACGCAGTATTTT.

The chain employs TRBV27 and TRBJ2-3; 7 bases map to TRBD1. J gave up 4 bases and V 5 bases, and 6 bases lay outside the gene matches. Germline V CDR1 and CDR2: MNHEY, SMNVEV (reference sequence). The CDR3 contains 14 residues. As DNA, the CDR3 is TGTGCCAGCAGTCTCAGGGGGAGCCCAGATACGCAGTATTTT. Residues: CASSLRGSPDTQYF.